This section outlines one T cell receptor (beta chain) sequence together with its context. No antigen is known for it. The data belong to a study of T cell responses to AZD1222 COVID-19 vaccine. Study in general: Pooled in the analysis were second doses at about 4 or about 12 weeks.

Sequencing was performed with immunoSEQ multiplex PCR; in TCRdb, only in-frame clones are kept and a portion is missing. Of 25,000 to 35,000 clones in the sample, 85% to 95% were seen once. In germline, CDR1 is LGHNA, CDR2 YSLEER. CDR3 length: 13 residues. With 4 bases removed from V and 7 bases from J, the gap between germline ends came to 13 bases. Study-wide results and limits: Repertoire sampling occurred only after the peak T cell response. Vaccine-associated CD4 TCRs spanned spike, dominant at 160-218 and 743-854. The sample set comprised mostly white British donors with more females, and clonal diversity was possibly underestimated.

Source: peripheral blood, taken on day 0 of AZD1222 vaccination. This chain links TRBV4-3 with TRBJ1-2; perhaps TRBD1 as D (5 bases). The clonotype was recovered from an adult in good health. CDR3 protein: CASSPRGSRGYTF. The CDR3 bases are TGCGCCAGCAGCCCGAGGGGAAGCCGTGGCTACACCTTC.